What follows is one TCR beta chain and its context. The sample belongs to a study of T cell clonotyping in hematopoietic cell transplantation. TCRdb's table, derived via immunoSEQ multiplex PCR, lists solely in-frame clones and lacks some. The repertoire holds about 11,000 clones, with 75% to 90% as singletons. This TCR derives from a female patient between 55 and 75 years old who had an allogeneic stem cell transplant from an unrelated donor, so the T cells may come from the graft donor. Some clones in this sample may be carry-over from other donors' samples. The specimen comprised PBMCs, sampled 100 days after allogeneic stem cell transplant.

The CDR3 DNA sequence: TGTGCCAGCAATACTGATCACAGGGGCTCCTACGAGCAGTACTTC. Its translation is CASNTDHRGSYEQYF. The chain is built from TRBV6-6 and TRBJ2-5; TRBD1 matches 7 bases. The J call may be incorrect, as the DNA end agrees better with TRBJ2-7. Germline V gene lookup returns CDR1 MNHNY and CDR2 SVGAGI (reference sequence). The CDR3 is 15 residues long.